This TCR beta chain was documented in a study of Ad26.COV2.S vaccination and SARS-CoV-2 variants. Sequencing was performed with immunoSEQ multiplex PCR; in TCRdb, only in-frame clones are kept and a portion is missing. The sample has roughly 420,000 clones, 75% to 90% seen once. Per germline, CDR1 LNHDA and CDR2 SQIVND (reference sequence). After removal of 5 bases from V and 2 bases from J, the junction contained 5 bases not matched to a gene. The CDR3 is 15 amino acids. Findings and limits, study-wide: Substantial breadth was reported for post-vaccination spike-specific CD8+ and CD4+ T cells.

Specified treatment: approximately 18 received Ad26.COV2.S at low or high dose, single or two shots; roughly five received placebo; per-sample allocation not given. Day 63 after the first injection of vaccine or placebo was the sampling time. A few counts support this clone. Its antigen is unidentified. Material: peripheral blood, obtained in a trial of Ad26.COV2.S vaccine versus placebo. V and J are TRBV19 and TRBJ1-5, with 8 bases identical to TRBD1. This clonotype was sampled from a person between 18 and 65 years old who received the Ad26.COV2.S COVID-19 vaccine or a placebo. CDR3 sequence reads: CASSSDREGNQPQHF. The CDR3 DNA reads TGTGCCAGTAGTTCGGACAGGGAAGGCAATCAGCCCCAGCATTTT.